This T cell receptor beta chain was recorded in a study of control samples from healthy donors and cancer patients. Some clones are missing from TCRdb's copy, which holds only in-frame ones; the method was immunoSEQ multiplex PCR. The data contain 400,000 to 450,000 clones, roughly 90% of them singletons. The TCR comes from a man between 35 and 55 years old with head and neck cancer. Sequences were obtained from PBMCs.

In DNA, the CDR3 is TGTGCCAGCAGCTTATCGTTCGAGACTAGCTTCTCTGGGGCCAACGTCCTGACTTTC. This encodes CASSLSFETSFSGANVLTF. The V call is TRBV11-2, the J call TRBJ2-6; 7 nucleotides match TRBD2. Germline lookup yields CDR1 SGHAT and CDR2 FQNNGV. The length of the CDR3 is 19 residues. The V gene end was trimmed by 2 bases and the J gene end by 0 bases; junction bases not matched to a gene: 10.